This TCR beta chain was documented in a study of cytomegalovirus exposure and HLA in healthy donors. A multiplex PCR was run with 60 Vbeta primers and 13 Jbeta primers. Sequencing used immunoSEQ multiplex PCR; TCRdb keeps in-frame clones, though not all of them. The data show 150,000 to 200,000 clones, around 77% seen once. Findings and caveats of the study: Later work showed greater clonal expansion in HLA-associated TCR beta chains than in equally common others.

Deletions cut 4 bases from V and 8 bases from J, with 9 bases between. The length of the CDR3 is 13 residues. Germline values: CDR1 SSHAT, CDR2 FNYEAQ (reference sequence). In regard to this clone: Its cognate antigen is unknown.

The clonotype originates from a woman between 25 and 40 years old in good health and CMV-seronegative. The chain is built from TRBV7-7 and TRBJ1-6; D is ambiguous. The sample taken for sequencing was PBMCs. CDR3 protein: CASSSNMDSPLHF. As DNA, the CDR3 is TGTGCCAGCAGCTCAAACATGGATTCACCCCTCCACTTT.